This T cell receptor (beta chain) was observed in a study of shared clonotypes between healthy human individuals. Findings and caveats of the study: It was observed that roughly 5.5% of naive CD4 clonotypes were shared across a handful of donors. Investigators collected only blood, and repertoires in tissues likely differ.

This clone has only one observation. Its specificity is unknown. Naive CD8 populations comprised CD45RO-negative cells positively selected for CCR7, excluding terminally differentiated effector memory CD45RA+ cells. TCRdb's copy holds only in-frame clones and misses some; the assay was immunoSEQ multiplex PCR. The sample lists more than 500,000 clones; around 96% were seen once. Sequencing was carried out using naive CD8+ T cells sorted from blood. The sequence derives from a woman in her thirties in good health.

The CDR3 is CAWSEGNEQFF. In DNA, the CDR3 is TGTGCCTGGAGTGAGGGAAATGAGCAGTTCTTC. The chain couples TRBV30 to TRBJ2-1; D gene ambiguous. Germline V gene lookup returns CDR1 GTSNPN and CDR2 SVGIG (reference sequence). CDR3 size: 11 residues. V lost 1 base and J lost 7, with 5 bases in between.